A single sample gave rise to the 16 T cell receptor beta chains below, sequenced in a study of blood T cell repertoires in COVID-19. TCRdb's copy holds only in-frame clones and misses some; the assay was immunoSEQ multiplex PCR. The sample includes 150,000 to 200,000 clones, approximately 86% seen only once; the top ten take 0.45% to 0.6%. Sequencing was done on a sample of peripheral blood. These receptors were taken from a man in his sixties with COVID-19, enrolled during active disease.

CDR3 bases: TGTGCCAGCAGCTTTACGGGACTAGCGGGAGTAGGGGGTGAGCAGTTCTTC. Its translation is CASSFTGLAGVGGEQFF. The chain is built from TRBV11-3 and TRBJ2-1; TRBD2 matches 14 bases. From germline, CDR1 is SGHNT and CDR2 YENEEA. V gave up 3 bases and J gave up 9 bases; unmatched junction bases: 10. The CDR3 has 17 amino acids.

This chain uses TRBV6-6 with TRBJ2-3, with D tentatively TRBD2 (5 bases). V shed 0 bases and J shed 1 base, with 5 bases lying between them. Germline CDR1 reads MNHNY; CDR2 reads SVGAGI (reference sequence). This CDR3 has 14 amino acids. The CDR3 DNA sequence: TGTGCCAGCAGTTACTCGCGGGGCACAGATACGCAGTATTTT. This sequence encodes CASSYSRGTDTQYF.

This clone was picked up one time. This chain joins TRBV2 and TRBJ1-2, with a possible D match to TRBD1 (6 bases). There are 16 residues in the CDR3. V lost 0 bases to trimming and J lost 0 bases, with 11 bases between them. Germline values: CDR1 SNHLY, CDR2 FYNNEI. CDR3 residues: CASSEARTVSNYGYTF. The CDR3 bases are TGTGCCAGCAGTGAAGCCAGGACAGTCTCTAACTATGGCTACACCTTC.

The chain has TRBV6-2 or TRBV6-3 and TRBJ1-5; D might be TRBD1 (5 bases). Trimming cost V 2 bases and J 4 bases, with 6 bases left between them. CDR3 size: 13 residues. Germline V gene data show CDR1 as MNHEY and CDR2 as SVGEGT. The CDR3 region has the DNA TGTGCCAGCAGTTACAGACAGAATCAGCCCCAGCATTTT. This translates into CASSYRQNQPQHF.

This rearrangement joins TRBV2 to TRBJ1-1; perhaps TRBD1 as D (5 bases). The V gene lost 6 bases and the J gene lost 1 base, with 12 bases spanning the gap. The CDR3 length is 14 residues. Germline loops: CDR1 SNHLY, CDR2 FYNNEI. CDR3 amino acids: CASSVLGGNTEAFF. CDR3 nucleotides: TGTGCCAGCAGCGTCCTGGGGGGGAACACTGAAGCTTTCTTT.

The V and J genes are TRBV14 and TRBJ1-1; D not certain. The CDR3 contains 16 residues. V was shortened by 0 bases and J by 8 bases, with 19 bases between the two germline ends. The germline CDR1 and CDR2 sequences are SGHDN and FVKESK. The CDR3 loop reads CASSQDLGEGIPEAFF. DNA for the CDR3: TGTGCCAGCAGCCAAGATTTGGGTGAGGGAATCCCCGAAGCTTTCTTT.

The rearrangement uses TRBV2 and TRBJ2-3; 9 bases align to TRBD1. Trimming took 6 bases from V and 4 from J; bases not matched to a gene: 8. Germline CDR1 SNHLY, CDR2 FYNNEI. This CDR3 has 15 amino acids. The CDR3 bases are TGTGCCAGCAGCGTGTCGGGACAGGGATCAGATACGCAGTATTTT. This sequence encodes CASSVSGQGSDTQYF. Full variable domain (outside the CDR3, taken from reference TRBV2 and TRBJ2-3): EPEVTQTPSHQVTQMGQEVILRCVPISNHLYFYWYRQILGQKVEFLVSFYNNEISEKSEIFDDQFSVERPDGSNFTLKIRSTKLEDSAMYFCASSVSGQGSDTQYFGPGTRLTVL.

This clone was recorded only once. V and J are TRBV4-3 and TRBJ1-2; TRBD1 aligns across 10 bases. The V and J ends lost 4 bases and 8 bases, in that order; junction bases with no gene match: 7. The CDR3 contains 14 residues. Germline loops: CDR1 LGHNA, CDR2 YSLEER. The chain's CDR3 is CASSRIGTGVGYTF. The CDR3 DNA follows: TGCGCCAGCAGCCGCATCGGGACAGGGGTCGGCTACACCTTC.

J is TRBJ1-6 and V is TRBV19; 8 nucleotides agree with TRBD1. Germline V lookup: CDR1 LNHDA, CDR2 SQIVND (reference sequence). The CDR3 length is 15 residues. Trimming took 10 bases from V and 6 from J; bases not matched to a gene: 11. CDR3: CATQMGTGGNSPLHF. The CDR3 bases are TGTGCCACCCAAATGGGGACAGGAGGTAATTCACCCCTCCACTTT.

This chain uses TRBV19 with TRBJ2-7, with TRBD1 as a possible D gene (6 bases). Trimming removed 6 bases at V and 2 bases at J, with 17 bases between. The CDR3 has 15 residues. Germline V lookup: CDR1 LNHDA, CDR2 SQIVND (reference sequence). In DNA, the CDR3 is TGTGCCAGTAGGCCCGGGACATCGCATACCTACGAGCAGTACTTC. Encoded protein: CASRPGTSHTYEQYF.

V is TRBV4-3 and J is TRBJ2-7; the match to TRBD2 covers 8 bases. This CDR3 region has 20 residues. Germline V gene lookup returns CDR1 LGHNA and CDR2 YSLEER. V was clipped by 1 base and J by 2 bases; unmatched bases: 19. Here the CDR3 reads CASSQGLGGRLPTVPYEQYF. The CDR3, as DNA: TGCGCCAGCAGCCAAGGGCTGGGCGGGAGGCTCCCAACGGTTCCCTACGAGCAGTACTTC.

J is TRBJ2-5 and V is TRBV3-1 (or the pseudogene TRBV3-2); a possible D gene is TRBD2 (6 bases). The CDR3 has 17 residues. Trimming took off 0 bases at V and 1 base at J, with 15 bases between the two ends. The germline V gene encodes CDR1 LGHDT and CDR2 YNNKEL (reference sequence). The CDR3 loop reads CASSQDSLARSQETQYF. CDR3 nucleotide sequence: TGTGCCAGCAGCCAAGATTCCCTAGCGCGCTCCCAAGAGACCCAGTACTTC.

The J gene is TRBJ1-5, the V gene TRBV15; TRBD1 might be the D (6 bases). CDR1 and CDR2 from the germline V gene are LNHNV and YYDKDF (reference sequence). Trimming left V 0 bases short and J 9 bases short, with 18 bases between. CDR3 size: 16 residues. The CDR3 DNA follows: TGTGCCACCAGCAGAGATGGAAAGGGGGACGGGCGGCCCCAGCATTTT. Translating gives CATSRDGKGDGRPQHF.

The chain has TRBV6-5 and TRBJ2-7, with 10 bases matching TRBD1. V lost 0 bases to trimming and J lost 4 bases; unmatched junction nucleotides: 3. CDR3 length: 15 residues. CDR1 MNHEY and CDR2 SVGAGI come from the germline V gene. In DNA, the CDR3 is TGTGCCAGCAGTTACTCACGGGACAGGGGATACGAGCAGTACTTC. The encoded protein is CASSYSRDRGYEQYF.

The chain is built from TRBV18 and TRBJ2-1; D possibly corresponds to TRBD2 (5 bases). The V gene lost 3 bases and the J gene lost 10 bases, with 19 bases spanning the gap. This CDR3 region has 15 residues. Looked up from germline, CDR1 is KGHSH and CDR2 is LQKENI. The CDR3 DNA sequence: TGTGCCAGCTCACCGCGGCAGGACTCGGGGTCGGAGCAGTTCTTC. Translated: CASSPRQDSGSEQFF.

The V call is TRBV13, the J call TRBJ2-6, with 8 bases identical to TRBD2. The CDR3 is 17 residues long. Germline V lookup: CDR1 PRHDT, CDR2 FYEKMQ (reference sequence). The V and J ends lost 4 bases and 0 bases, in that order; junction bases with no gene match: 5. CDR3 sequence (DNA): TGTGCCAGCAGCTCCCGCGGGGGGATCTCTGGGGCCAACGTCCTGACTTTC. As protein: CASSSRGGISGANVLTF.